This T cell receptor beta chain was captured by sequencing in a study of blood T cell repertoires in COVID-19. Original data processing: Estimation of nucleated cell counts was performed using reference gene primer amplification. Here immunoSEQ multiplex PCR was the method, and the copy in TCRdb shows in-frame clones only, minus some. The DNA was the basis for D and trimming; V, J and clone size are from that table. The sample consists of approximately 500,000 clones, 88% of them appearing once. Assignments of participants to cohorts depended upon their own reported clinical history. All recovered Cohort 3 donors got two negative PCRs, got clearance, or saw symptom resolution. The CDR3 is 21 residues long.

The sequence derives from a woman aged 40 to 49 who had recovered from COVID-19. Sequences were obtained from PBMCs or T cells enriched from blood (not recorded which). The rearrangement joins TRBV21-1 to TRBJ2-1; the table gives TRBD2 as D, unverified against the DNA. TRBV21-1 is labeled a pseudogene. CDR3 nucleotides: TGTGCCAGCAGCAATGTGGGTAAAGGACTAGCGGATCCAGCAAAGGTGAATGAGCAGTTCTTC. Translating gives CASSNVGKGLADPAKVNEQFF.